Each of the 16 T cell receptor beta chains below was sequenced from the same sample in a study of CD39 and CD103 CD8 tumor-infiltrating T cells. TCRdb's copy holds only in-frame clones and misses some; the assay was immunoSEQ multiplex PCR. Of some 16,000 clones in the sample, about 89% were seen once. Material for sequencing was CD8+ T cells sorted from blood. Subset in this sample: total memory CD8 T cells (CD45RA-CCR7+/-) from blood or uninvolved lymph node. The receptors originated from a human donor with head and neck squamous cell carcinoma.

The J gene is TRBJ2-3, the V gene TRBV30; TRBD1 agrees at 7 bases. The junction had 7 bases not matched to a gene; V was cut back by 0 bases and J by 4 bases. CDR3 length: 15 residues. CDR1 is GTSNPN, CDR2 SVGIG, per germline (reference sequence). The CDR3 sequence is CAWSVTGLFPDTQYF. CDR3 nucleotides: TGTGCCTGGAGTGTGACAGGGCTATTCCCAGATACGCAGTATTTT.

The V gene is TRBV14, the J gene TRBJ1-1; 9 positions match TRBD1. CDR1 and CDR2 from the germline V gene are SGHDN and FVKESK. Unmatched junction bases numbered 8, after V lost 6 bases and J lost 9 bases. CDR3 length equals 13 residues. CDR3 in DNA: TGTGCCAGCAGAGCCACCACAGGGGGCAAAGCTTTCTTT. This encodes CASRATTGGKAFF.

J is TRBJ1-2 and V is TRBV18; 7 bases map to TRBD1. The CDR3 loop spans 13 amino acids. Per germline, CDR1 KGHSH and CDR2 LQKENI. V lost 5 bases to trimming and J lost 6 bases; unmatched junction nucleotides: 6. The CDR3 region has the DNA TGTGCCAGCTCAGGAGAGACAGGGCATGGCTACACCTTC. Protein product: CASSGETGHGYTF.

The CDR3 DNA is TGTGCCAGCAGCCACGGACAGGGCGCCAATGAGCAGTTCTTC. It translates to CASSHGQGANEQFF. J is TRBJ2-1 and V is TRBV13, with 8 positions matching TRBD1. Germline V gives CDR1 PRHDT, CDR2 FYEKMQ (reference sequence). V dropped 5 bases and J dropped 6; count of bases not matched to a gene: 6. This CDR3 is 14 amino acids long. Looking up the rest from reference TRBV13 and TRBJ2-1 gives the full variable domain: AAGVIQSPRHLIKEKRETATLKCYPIPRHDTVYWYQQGPGQDPQFLISFYEKMQSDKGSIPDRFSAQQFSDYHSELNMSSLELGDSALYFCASSHGQGANEQFFGPGTRLTVL.

The chain recombines TRBV2 with TRBJ2-1; weak D call: TRBD2 (6 bases). V dropped 8 bases and J dropped 1 base, with 9 bases sitting between them. Germline V gene data show CDR1 as SNHLY and CDR2 as FYNNEI. The CDR3 consists of 13 residues. The CDR3 DNA reads as TGTGCCAGCGGGGAGGTGTCCTACAATGAGCAGTTCTTC. Its translation: CASGEVSYNEQFF.

This chain joins TRBV5-1 and TRBJ2-5; D not certain. Germline assignment: CDR1 SGHRS and CDR2 YFSETQ. The germline V and J ends were trimmed by 5 bases and 5 bases, with 7 bases remaining between them. CDR3 size: 11 residues. CDR3 loop: CASSYGETQYF. The CDR3 nucleotides read TGCGCCAGCAGTTATGGGGAGACCCAGTACTTC.

The chain is built from TRBV19 and TRBJ2-1, with a weak D call TRBD2 (6 bases). Germline V gene data show CDR1 as LNHDA and CDR2 as SQIVND (reference sequence). V gave up 6 bases and J gave up 0 bases, with 9 bases separating them. This CDR3 is 14 amino acids long. The CDR3 is CASSYGGSYNEQFF. DNA of the CDR3: TGTGCCAGTAGCTACGGGGGCTCCTACAATGAGCAGTTCTTC.

The chain carries TRBV7-9 and TRBJ2-7; D is ambiguous. The V gene's germline CDR1 is SEHNR and CDR2 FQNEAQ (reference sequence). This CDR3 contains 13 residues. V dropped 4 bases and J dropped 1 base, with 8 bases sitting between them. DNA for the CDR3: TGTGCCAGCAGCTCCCCTTCGTCCTACGAGCAGTACTTC. Encoded protein: CASSSPSSYEQYF.

The chain couples TRBV19 to TRBJ2-7, with D hard to call. Germline loops: CDR1 LNHDA, CDR2 SQIVND (reference sequence). Between the trimmed V and J ends, which lost 4 bases and 3 bases, there was a span of 10 bases. This CDR3 spans 13 amino acids. Written as DNA, the CDR3 is TGTGCCAGTAGTACGGACCTCAACTACGAGCAGTACTTC. Protein product: CASSTDLNYEQYF.

The J gene is TRBJ1-3, the V gene TRBV15; TRBD1 might be the D (6 bases). Germline V CDR1 and CDR2: LNHNV, YYDKDF (reference sequence). V gave up 2 bases and J gave up 0 bases, with 14 bases separating them. The CDR3 extends over 17 amino acids. CDR3 residues: CATSRTPLGASGNTIYF. CDR3 bases: TGTGCCACCAGCAGAACCCCGTTGGGGGCCTCTGGAAACACCATATATTTT.

A single count supports this clone. The CDR3 sequence: CASRADRGLSNQPQHF. The CDR3 DNA sequence: TGTGCCAGCAGGGCCGACAGGGGGCTGAGCAATCAGCCCCAGCATTTT. The chain joins TRBV2 to TRBJ1-5, with 10 positions matching TRBD1. Germline values: CDR1 SNHLY, CDR2 FYNNEI. The CDR3 covers 16 residues. V gave up 6 bases and J gave up 1 base; unmatched junction bases: 6. The variable domain in full, with the rest retrieved from reference TRBV2 and TRBJ1-5, is EPEVTQTPSHQVTQMGQEVILRCVPISNHLYFYWYRQILGQKVEFLVSFYNNEISEKSEIFDDQFSVERPDGSNFTLKIRSTKLEDSAMYFCASRADRGLSNQPQHFGDGTRLSIL.

The chain combines TRBV11-2 with TRBJ2-7; 11 bases fit TRBD1. CDR1 and CDR2 from the germline V gene are SGHAT and FQNNGV. With V trimmed by 1 base and J by 4 bases, 3 bases remained unmatched. CDR3 size: 15 residues. The CDR3 DNA sequence: TGTGCCAGCAGCTTAGTTGGACAGGGGGCGTACGAGCAGTACTTC. It encodes CASSLVGQGAYEQYF. Combining the CDR3 with reference TRBV11-2 and TRBJ2-7 gives the whole variable domain EAGVAQSPRYKIIEKRQSVAFWCNPISGHATLYWYQQILGQGPKLLIQFQNNGVVDDSQLPKDRFSAERLKGVDSTLKIQPAKLEDSAVYLCASSLVGQGAYEQYFGPGTRLTVT.

This clone has just one count. V and J are TRBV7-2 and TRBJ2-5; 9 bases align to TRBD2. V trimming: 1 base; J trimming: 5 bases; junction bases outside the gene matches: 5. Germline V CDR1 and CDR2: SGHTA, FQGNSA. This CDR3 has 15 amino acids. The CDR3 is CASSLGGGAGETQYF. In DNA form, the CDR3 reads TGTGCCAGCAGCTTAGGCGGGGGGGCCGGGGAGACCCAGTACTTC.

The V call is TRBV5-5, the J call TRBJ2-7, with TRBD1 identical over 11 bases. CDR1 and CDR2 (germline): SGHKS, YYEKEE (reference sequence). CDR3 size: 16 residues. The J segment lost 4 bases and the V segment lost 1 base, leaving 7 bases of the junction unmatched. The CDR3 reads CASSLTGQGAKYEQYF. CDR3 bases: TGTGCCAGCAGCTTGACAGGACAGGGGGCCAAATACGAGCAGTACTTC.

CDR3 coding DNA: TGCAGTGCTAGAGTTGCGGATGAGCAGTTCTTC. It is translated as CSARVADEQFF. The chain links TRBV20-1 to TRBJ2-1; unclear D gene. The CDR3 is made up of 11 amino acids. CDR1 DFQATT and CDR2 SNEGSKA come from the germline V gene (reference sequence). Between the trimmed V and J ends, which lost 1 base and 8 bases, there was a span of 6 bases.

This rearrangement joins TRBV19 to TRBJ1-1, with D possibly being TRBD1 (5 bases). The CDR3 length is 15 residues. Germline V gene sequence: CDR1 LNHDA, CDR2 SQIVND (reference sequence). Trimming removed 3 bases from V and 5 bases from J, with 16 bases in between. CDR3: CASSIPGHEDTEAFF. CDR3 DNA sequence: TGTGCCAGTAGTATCCCCGGACACGAAGATACTGAAGCTTTCTTT. Full variable domain (remainder filled in from reference TRBV19 and TRBJ1-1): DGGITQSPKYLFRKEGQNVTLSCEQNLNHDAMYWYRQDPGQGLRLIYYSQIVNDFQKGDIAEGYSVSREKKESFPLTVTSAQKNPTAFYLCASSIPGHEDTEAFFGQGTRLTVV.